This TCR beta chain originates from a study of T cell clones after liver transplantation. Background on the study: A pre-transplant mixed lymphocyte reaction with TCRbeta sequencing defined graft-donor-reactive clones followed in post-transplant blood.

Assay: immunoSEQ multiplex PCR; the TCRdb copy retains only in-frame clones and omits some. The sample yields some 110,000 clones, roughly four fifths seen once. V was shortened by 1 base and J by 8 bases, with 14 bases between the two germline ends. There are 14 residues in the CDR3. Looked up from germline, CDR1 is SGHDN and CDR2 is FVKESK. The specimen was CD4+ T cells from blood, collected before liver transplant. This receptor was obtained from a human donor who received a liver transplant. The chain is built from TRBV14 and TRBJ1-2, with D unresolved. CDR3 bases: TGTGCCAGCAGCCAAGCTGGAGGGCGGCGGGGCTACACCTTC. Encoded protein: CASSQAGGRRGYTF.